The clone carrying this TCR beta chain was detected once. This sample is drawn from a study of OX40 agonist ivuxolimab in advanced cancers. For the study at large: Patients receiving dose escalation had hepatocellular carcinoma, melanoma, renal cell or head and neck cancer.

Between the trimmed V and J ends, which lost 2 bases and 8 bases, there was a span of 19 bases. Germline V gene lookup returns CDR1 SGHTA and CDR2 FQGNSA. CDR3 length: 16 residues. Clones were sequenced by immunoSEQ multiplex PCR, and TCRdb holds only the in-frame ones, with some missing. Of fewer than 70,000 clones listed, around 83% are singletons. The sample was CD4+ or CD8+ T cells sorted from blood, taken in a trial of the OX40 agonist ivuxolimab. The TCR sequence derives from an adult with an advanced solid tumor such as melanoma, head and neck, liver or kidney cancer. V is TRBV7-2 and J is TRBJ2-1; D may match TRBD1 or TRBD2 (6 bases each). The CDR3 DNA sequence: TGTGCCAGCAGCTTAAGGGGGGTCGCGGGACGGGATGAGCAGTTCTTC. Translating gives CASSLRGVAGRDEQFF.